Below, 21 T cell receptor beta chains from the same sample are listed, as sequenced in a study of Graves' ophthalmopathy and Graves' hyperthyroidism (dated 2018 in TCRdb). The reads were generated on an Illumina HiSeq 2000. For repertoire sequencing, the TCR beta CDR3 regions were amplified from RNA transcripts. The first round was an RT-PCR using HTBI primers with the Qiagen OneStep RT-PCR kit, and this first round was followed by a second-round multiplex PCR, then size selection and purification. The public reads were reprocessed in TCRdb via fastp at Q25 and MiXCR, keeping in-frame beta chains. Every distinct CDR3 protein forms one entry, paired with its most common genes and DNA. For this sample the table gives roughly 600,000 distinct CDR3 sequences, of which 35% to 40% were detected only once. The ten largest make up around 4.6% of the sample. The source material was peripheral blood or thyroid tissue (not recorded which). The receptors were gathered from an adult man with Graves' hyperthyroidism.

The chain combines TRBV10-3 with TRBJ1-2; D not certain. Germline lookup yields CDR1 ENHRY and CDR2 SYGVKD. The CDR3 is made up of 15 amino acids. V lost 0 bases and J 0 bases, leaving 8 bases between the germline ends. As DNA, the CDR3 is TGTGCCATCAGTGAGTCAGGGAATACTAACTATGGCTACACCTTC. The encoded protein is CAISESGNTNYGYTF.

V usage is TRBV3-1 and J usage is TRBJ1-6, with D maybe TRBD1 (6 bases). Germline V gene lookup returns CDR1 LGHDT and CDR2 YNNKEL (reference sequence). The CDR3 covers 15 residues. The V end was cut by 6 bases, the J end by 10 bases, with 19 bases between. CDR3 DNA: TGTGCCAGCAGTCCCGAGGTCAGGGGTACGTCACCCCTCCACTTT. This encodes CASSPEVRGTSPLHF.

Remarks on this clonotype: Just one base apart from a much larger clone, this may be a read error. V is TRBV6-6 and J is TRBJ1-2; possibly TRBD1 for D (6 bases). CDR1 is MNHNY and CDR2 is SVGAGI in the germline V gene (reference sequence). V was cut by 4 bases and J by 4 bases, with 13 bases left in between. The CDR3 loop spans 14 amino acids. CDR3 coding DNA: TGTGCCAGCAGTTCCCTGACAGGTTTCTATGGCTACACCTTC. It codes for CASSSLTGFYGYTF.

This clonotype occurred many times. The V call is TRBV6-5, the J call TRBJ2-7; 9 positions agree with TRBD1. The CDR3 is 14 amino acids. Germline V gives CDR1 MNHEY, CDR2 SVGAGI. Trimming took 4 bases from V and 5 from J; bases not matched to a gene: 6. The CDR3 is CASSSGQGRDEQYF. As DNA, the CDR3 is TGTGCCAGCAGTTCTGGACAGGGGCGGGACGAGCAGTACTTC.

This rearrangement joins TRBV5-4 to TRBJ2-5, with D possibly TRBD2 on 5 matching bases. In germline, CDR1 is SGHNT, CDR2 YYREEE (reference sequence). V lost 4 bases, J lost 4 bases, and 20 bases lay in between. The CDR3 is made up of 16 amino acids. The CDR3 sequence is CASSQADGEVRETQYF. CDR3 nucleotides: TGTGCCAGCAGCCAAGCGGACGGAGAGGTCCGAGAGACCCAGTACTTC.

The chain employs TRBV10-3 and TRBJ2-7; 11 bases map to TRBD1. The V segment lost 6 bases and the J segment 7 bases; nucleotides outside the gene matches: 11. The CDR3 runs 15 residues. Per the germline V gene, CDR1 is ENHRY and CDR2 is SYGVKD. This chain's CDR3 is CAISDPVGQGDEQYF. In DNA, the CDR3 is TGTGCCATCAGCGACCCCGTGGGACAGGGGGATGAGCAGTACTTC.

The V gene is TRBV6-5, the J gene TRBJ1-2; 7 nucleotides match TRBD1. Germline assignment: CDR1 MNHEY and CDR2 SVGAGI. Trimming took 5 bases from V and 8 from J; bases not matched to a gene: 8. CDR3 length: 13 amino acids. DNA for the CDR3: TGTGCCAGCAGTAACGACAGGGTTAACGGCTACACCTTC. As protein: CASSNDRVNGYTF.

Details on this clonotype: The junction shows a germline mismatch at one end, possibly a read error. This rearrangement joins TRBV5-1 to TRBJ2-3, with 9 bases that match TRBD2. CDR3 length: 15 residues. Germline values: CDR1 SGHRS, CDR2 YFSETQ. CDR3: CASSSPQREVDTQYF. The CDR3 coding sequence is TGTGCCAGCAGCTCCCCGCAGCGGGAGGTAGATACGCAGTATTTT.

This clonotype was counted at least ten times. V is TRBV4-1 and J is TRBJ2-5, with 7 bases matching TRBD1. CDR1 and CDR2 (germline): MGHRA, YSYEKL. The CDR3 runs 16 residues. Trimming removed 0 bases from V and 2 bases from J; junction bases left unmatched: 6. CDR3 in DNA: TGCGCCAGCAGCCAAGAAGCAAGACAGGGTCAAGAGACCCAGTACTTC. Amino acid sequence: CASSQEARQGQETQYF.

With regard to this clonotype: The final CDR3 position lacks the conserved phenylalanine or tryptophan, pointing to a likely read error. The chain uses TRBV28 and TRBJ1-2, with D perhaps TRBD1 (5 bases). The CDR3 is made up of 14 amino acids. The germline CDR1 and CDR2 sequences are MDHEN and SYDVKM. The germline V and J ends were trimmed by 5 bases and 5 bases, with 15 bases remaining between them. DNA of the CDR3: TGTGCCAGCAGTAACTTAGGGACGGCTTATGGCTACACCCTC. It translates to CASSNLGTAYGYTL.

In its sample, this clonotype was seen many times. The V call is TRBV2, the J call TRBJ2-5; TRBD1 might be the D (6 bases). V dropped 2 bases and J dropped 5 bases, with 15 bases sitting between them. The CDR3 totals 15 residues. Germline CDR1 SNHLY, CDR2 FYNNEI. CDR3 amino acids: CASSETGTIWETQYF. DNA for the CDR3: TGTGCCAGCAGTGAAACGGGGACAATTTGGGAGACCCAGTACTTC. Variable domain in full (rest from reference TRBV2 and TRBJ2-5): EPEVTQTPSHQVTQMGQEVILRCVPISNHLYFYWYRQILGQKVEFLVSFYNNEISEKSEIFDDQFSVERPDGSNFTLKIRSTKLEDSAMYFCASSETGTIWETQYFGPGTRLLVL.

In nucleotides, the CDR3 is TGTGCCAGCAGCTTAATTCAGGGTTTCGACGGGGAGCTGTTTTTT. It yields the protein CASSLIQGFDGELFF. The chain couples TRBV5-4 to TRBJ2-2; D might be TRBD1 (5 bases). The CDR3 is 15 amino acids. Trimming pared 2 bases from V and 7 bases from J, leaving 15 bases between. Germline V gives CDR1 SGHNT, CDR2 YYREEE (reference sequence).

This clonotype was picked up a small number of times. The chain uses TRBV7-9 and TRBJ2-7; 8 bases align to TRBD1. With V trimmed by 5 bases and J by 3 bases, 9 bases remained unmatched. The germline gives CDR1 SEHNR, CDR2 FQNEAQ (reference sequence). The CDR3 consists of 15 residues. CDR3 sequence: CASSDDRGRYYEQYF. In nucleotides, the CDR3 is TGTGCCAGCAGCGACGACAGGGGACGGTACTACGAGCAGTACTTC.

The V and J genes are TRBV29-1 and TRBJ1-6, with 8 positions matching TRBD1. V shed 6 bases, J shed 10 bases, and the junction held 5 bases outside the gene matches. The CDR3 has 12 residues. Germline lookup yields CDR1 SQVTM and CDR2 ANQGSEA. The CDR3 DNA sequence: TGCAGCGTCGAGAGACAGGGGTCACCCCTCCACTTT. Translation: CSVERQGSPLHF.

In the case of this clonotype: Given a much more abundant clone one base away, this may be a read error. The chain uses TRBV12-3 or TRBV12-4 and TRBJ2-2; 7 bases line up with TRBD2. CDR3 length: 12 amino acids. CDR3: CTTRGEGGELFF. The CDR3 nucleotides are TGTACCACCCGAGGGGAGGGCGGGGAGCTGTTTTTT.

The J gene is TRBJ2-7, the V gene TRBV6-5; D is perhaps TRBD2 (7 bases). Per germline, CDR1 MNHEY and CDR2 SVGAGI. The CDR3 has 16 residues. V was cut by 2 bases and J by 4 bases, with 18 bases left in between. CDR3 amino acids: CASSYRGGVLVYEQYF. CDR3 in DNA: TGTGCCAGCAGTTACAGGGGGGGGGTTTTAGTATACGAGCAGTACTTC.

This clonotype was recorded many times. This sequence joins TRBV29-1 and TRBJ2-5, with 9 bases aligning to TRBD1. The CDR3 extends over 14 amino acids. Germline V lookup: CDR1 SQVTM, CDR2 ANQGSEA. J lost 3 bases, V lost 4 bases, and 6 bases had no gene match. Written as DNA, the CDR3 is TGCAGCGTTGTTCCGGGACAGGGAAAAGAGACCCAGTACTTC. It specifies CSVVPGQGKETQYF.

Remarks on this clonotype: Here the CDR3 omits its conserved ending phenylalanine or tryptophan, so a read error is the likely source. Because the CDR3's place on the DNA is in doubt, the DNA is left out and the CDR3 is given as listed by TCRdb. V and J are TRBV29-1 and TRBJ1-5. Germline V gene lookup returns CDR1 SQVTM and CDR2 ANQGSEA. The CDR3 length equals 12 residues, ends included. The CDR3 sequence: CSVGRAGHPRHL.

This clonotype was counted ten times or more. The rearrangement links TRBV24-1 to TRBJ2-2; tentative D call: TRBD1 (6 bases). The V end lost 3 bases, the J end lost 0 bases, and 19 bases lay between the germline ends. The germline CDR1 and CDR2 sequences are KGHDR and SFDVKD. There are 19 residues in the CDR3. Here the CDR3 reads CATSDPHRAQSTNTGELFF. CDR3 DNA: TGTGCCACCAGTGATCCACACAGGGCCCAATCCACGAACACCGGGGAGCTGTTTTTT.

The chain joins TRBV20-1 to TRBJ2-5; a weak D match, TRBD1 (6 bases). The CDR3 is 13 residues long. V shed 1 base and J shed 4 bases, with 10 bases lying between them. Germline lookup yields CDR1 DFQATT and CDR2 SNEGSKA (reference sequence). Here the CDR3 reads CSARGGRGETQYF. CDR3 bases: TGCAGTGCTAGAGGGGGGCGCGGAGAGACCCAGTACTTC.

About this clonotype: A much larger clone lies a single base off, so this may be a read error. The V gene is TRBV9, the J gene TRBJ1-1, with 7 bases matching TRBD1. J lost 7 bases, V lost 0 bases, and 12 bases had no gene match. This CDR3 has 16 residues. Germline loops: CDR1 SGDLS, CDR2 YYNGEE. The CDR3 sequence is CASSVEVRQGGGEAFF. DNA for the CDR3: TGTGCCAGCAGCGTAGAGGTGAGACAGGGTGGTGGTGAAGCTTTCTTT.